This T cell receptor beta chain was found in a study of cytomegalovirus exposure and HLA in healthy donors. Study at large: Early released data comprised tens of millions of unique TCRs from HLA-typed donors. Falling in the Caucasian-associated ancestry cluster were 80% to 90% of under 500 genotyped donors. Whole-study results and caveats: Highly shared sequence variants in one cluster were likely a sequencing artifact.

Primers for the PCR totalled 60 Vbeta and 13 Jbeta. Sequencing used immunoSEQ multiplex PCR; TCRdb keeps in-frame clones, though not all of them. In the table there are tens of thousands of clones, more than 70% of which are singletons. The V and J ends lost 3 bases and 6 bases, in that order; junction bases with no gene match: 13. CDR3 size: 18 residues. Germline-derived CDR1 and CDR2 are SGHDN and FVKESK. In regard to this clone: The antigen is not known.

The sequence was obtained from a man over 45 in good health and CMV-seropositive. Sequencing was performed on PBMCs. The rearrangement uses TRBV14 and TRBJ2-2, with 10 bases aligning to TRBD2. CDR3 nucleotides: TGTGCCAGCAGCCAGCCCCTAGCGGGGGAAATGGTCGCCGGGGAGCTGTTTTTT. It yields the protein CASSQPLAGEMVAGELFF.